Given below is one T cell receptor (beta chain) in context. This clone was seen a handful of times. Its antigen target is currently unknown. Per-base qualities were not stored, and no clone one base away is much larger. This entry belongs to a study of T cells in narcolepsy (dated by TCRdb to 2016 to 2018). Broadly, across the study: The study enrolled patients with narcolepsy type 1 or type 2 (NT1, NT2) together with healthy control donors. Autoreactive T cells targeting hypocretin neuron self-antigens (hypocretin, TRIB2) were sought in narcolepsy patients, and TCR Vbeta sequencing was used to track clonotypes in blood and CSF.

The cysteine opens and the phenylalanine closes a CDR3 of 13 amino acids. Only the CDR3 region is kept as DNA, spanning 39 bases read in frame from base 1. Relative to germline, V is missing 6 bases and J is missing 6 bases, with 4 bases of the junction outside any gene match. The CDR1 and CDR2 encoded by the germline V gene are SGHDT and YYEEEE. Memory CD4+ T cells were sorted ex vivo from peripheral blood of narcolepsy patients and healthy controls for TCR Vbeta sequencing. Libraries were built with the immunoSEQ multiplex PCR assay. TCRdb carries this immuneACCESS record with in-frame sequences only. Its versions omit some clonotypes, under half of them owing to an unresolved V gene in the studies checked, with the rest unexplained. The sample table lists fewer than 35,000 clones, around four fifths of them with a count of one. The ten largest clones represent over 1% of the sample. Summary of the overall study and its limitations: According to the report, autoreactive clonotypes were detected serially in the blood of the same patients and of different patients, but not in healthy controls. Certain blood memory CD4+ repertoires from patients and controls had no sequences that matched autoreactive T cell clones. HCRT-specific and TRIB2-specific autoreactive clonotypes were highlighted in plots that compared CD4+ T cell clonotypes in CSF versus blood from the same patient. Numbers of sequenced blood memory CD4+ clonotypes were comparable, with averages of some 38,000 in patients and fewer than 35,000 in controls.

This receptor was identified in a human donor with narcolepsy. The chain is encoded by TRBV5-6 joined to TRBJ2-2, and TRBD2 matches 8 of the central bases. Sample: CD45RA- memory CD4+ T cells from PBMCs. Interpreted using the paper, the cell subset or site label stands for: memory T cells sorted ex vivo from peripheral blood. The CDR3 sequence is CASNQGLAGELFF. The nucleotide sequence is given as TGTGCCAGCAACCAGGGACTAGCCGGGGAGCTGTTTTTT.